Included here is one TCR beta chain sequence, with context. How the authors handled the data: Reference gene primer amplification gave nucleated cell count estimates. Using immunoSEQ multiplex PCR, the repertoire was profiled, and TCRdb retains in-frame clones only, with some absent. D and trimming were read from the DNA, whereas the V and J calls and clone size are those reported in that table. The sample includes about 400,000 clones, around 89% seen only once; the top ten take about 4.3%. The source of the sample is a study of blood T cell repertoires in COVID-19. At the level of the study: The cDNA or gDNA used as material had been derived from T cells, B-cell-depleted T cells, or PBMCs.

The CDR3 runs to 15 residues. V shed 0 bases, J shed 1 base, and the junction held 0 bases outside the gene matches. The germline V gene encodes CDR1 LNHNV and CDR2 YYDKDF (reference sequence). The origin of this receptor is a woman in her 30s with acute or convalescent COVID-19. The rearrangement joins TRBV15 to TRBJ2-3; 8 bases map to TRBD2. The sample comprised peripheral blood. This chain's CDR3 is CATSRDGGGTDTQYF. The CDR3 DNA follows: TGTGCCACCAGCAGAGACGGGGGGGGCACAGATACGCAGTATTTT.